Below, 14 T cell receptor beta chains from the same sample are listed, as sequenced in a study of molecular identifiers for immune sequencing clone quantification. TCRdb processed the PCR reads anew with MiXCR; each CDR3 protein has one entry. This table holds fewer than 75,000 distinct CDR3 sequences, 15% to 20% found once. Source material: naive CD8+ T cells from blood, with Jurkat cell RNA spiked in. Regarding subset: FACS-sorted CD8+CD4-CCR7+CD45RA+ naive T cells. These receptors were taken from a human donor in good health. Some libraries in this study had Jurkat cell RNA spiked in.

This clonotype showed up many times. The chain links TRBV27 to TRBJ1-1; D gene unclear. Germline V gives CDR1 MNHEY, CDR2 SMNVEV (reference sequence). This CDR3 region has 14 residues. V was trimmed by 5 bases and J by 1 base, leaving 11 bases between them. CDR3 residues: CASSLAGQNTEAFF. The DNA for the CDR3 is TGTGCCAGCAGTCTCGCAGGTCAGAACACTGAAGCTTTCTTT.

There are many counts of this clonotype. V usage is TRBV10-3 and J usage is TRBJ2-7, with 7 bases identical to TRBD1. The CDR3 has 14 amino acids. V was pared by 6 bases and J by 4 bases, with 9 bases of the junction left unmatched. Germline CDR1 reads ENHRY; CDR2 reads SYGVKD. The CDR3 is CAIRSDRALYEQYF. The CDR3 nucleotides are TGTGCCATCAGAAGCGACAGGGCCCTATACGAGCAGTACTTC.

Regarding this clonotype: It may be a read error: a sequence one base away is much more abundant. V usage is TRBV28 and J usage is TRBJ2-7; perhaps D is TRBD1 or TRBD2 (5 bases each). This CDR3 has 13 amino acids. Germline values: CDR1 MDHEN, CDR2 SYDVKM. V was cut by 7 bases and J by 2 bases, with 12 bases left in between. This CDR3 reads CASTGQEAYEQYF. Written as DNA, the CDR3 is TGTGCCAGCACGGGGCAGGAAGCCTACGAGCAGTACTTC.

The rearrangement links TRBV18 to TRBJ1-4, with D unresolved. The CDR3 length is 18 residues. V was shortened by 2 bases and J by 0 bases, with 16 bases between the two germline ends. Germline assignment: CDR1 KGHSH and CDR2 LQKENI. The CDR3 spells CASSPNAVGTTTNEKLFF. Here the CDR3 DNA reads TGTGCCAGCTCACCAAACGCGGTTGGCACTACAACTAATGAAAAACTGTTTTTT.

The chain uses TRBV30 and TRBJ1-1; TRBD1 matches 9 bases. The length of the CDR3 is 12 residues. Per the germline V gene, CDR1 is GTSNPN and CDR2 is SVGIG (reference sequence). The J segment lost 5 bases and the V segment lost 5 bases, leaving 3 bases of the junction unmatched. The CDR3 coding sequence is TGTGCCTGGGACAGGGGGGAAACTGAAGCTTTCTTT. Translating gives CAWDRGETEAFF.

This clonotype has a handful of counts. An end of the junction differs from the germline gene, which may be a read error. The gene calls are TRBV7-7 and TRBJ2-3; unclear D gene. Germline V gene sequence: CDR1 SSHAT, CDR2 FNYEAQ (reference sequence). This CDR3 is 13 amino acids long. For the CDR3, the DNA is TGTGCTAGCAGCTCCCTCGGGTCAGATACGCAGTATTTT. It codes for CASSSLGSDTQYF.

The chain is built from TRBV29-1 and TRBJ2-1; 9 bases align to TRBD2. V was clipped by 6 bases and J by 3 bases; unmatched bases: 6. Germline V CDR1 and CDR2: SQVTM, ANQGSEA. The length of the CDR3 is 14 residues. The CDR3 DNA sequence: TGCAGCGTGGAGGAGCGGGAGGTCTACAATGAGCAGTTCTTC. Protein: CSVEEREVYNEQFF.

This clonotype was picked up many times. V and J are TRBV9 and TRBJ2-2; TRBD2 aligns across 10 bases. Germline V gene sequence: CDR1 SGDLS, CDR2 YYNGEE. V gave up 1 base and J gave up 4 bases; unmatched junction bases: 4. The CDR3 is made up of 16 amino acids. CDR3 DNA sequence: TGTGCCAGCAGCGTAAGACTAGCGGGTCTCACCGGGGAGCTGTTTTTT. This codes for CASSVRLAGLTGELFF. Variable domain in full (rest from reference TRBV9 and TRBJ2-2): DSGVTQTPKHLITATGQRVTLRCSPRSGDLSVYWYQQSLDQGLQFLIQYYNGEERAKGNILERFSAQQFPDLHSELNLSSLELGDSALYFCASSVRLAGLTGELFFGEGSRLTVL.

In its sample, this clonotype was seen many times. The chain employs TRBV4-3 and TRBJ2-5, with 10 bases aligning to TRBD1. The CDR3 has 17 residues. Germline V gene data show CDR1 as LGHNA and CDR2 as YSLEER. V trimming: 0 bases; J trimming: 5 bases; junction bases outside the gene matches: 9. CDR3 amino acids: CASSQETGTGVMETQYF. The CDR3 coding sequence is TGCGCCAGCAGCCAAGAAACCGGGACAGGGGTGATGGAGACCCAGTACTTC.

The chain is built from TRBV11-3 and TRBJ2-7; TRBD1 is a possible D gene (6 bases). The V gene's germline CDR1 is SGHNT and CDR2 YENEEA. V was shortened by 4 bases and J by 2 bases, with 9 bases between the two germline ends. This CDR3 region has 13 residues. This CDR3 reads CASSSRDTYEQYF. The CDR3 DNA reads TGTGCCAGCAGCTCCCGGGACACCTACGAGCAGTACTTC.

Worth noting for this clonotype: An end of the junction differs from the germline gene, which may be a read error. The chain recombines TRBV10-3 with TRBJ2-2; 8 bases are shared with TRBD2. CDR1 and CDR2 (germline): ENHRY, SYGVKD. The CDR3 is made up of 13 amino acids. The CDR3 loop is CAIESGSTGGLFF. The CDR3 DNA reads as TGTGCCATCGAAAGCGGGAGCACCGGGGGGCTGTTTTTT.

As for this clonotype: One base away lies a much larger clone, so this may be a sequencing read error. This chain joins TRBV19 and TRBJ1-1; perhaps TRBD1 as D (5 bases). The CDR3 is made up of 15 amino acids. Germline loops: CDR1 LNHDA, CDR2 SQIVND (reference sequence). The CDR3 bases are TGTACCAGTAGGTCCTCCGACAGTACGCACACTGAAGCTTTCTTT. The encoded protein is CTSRSSDSTHTEAFF.

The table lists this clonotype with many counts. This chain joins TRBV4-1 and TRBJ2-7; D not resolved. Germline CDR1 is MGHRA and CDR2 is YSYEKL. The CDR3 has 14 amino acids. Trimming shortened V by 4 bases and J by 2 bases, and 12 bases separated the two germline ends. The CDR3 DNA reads TGCGCCAGCAGCCTACTATTGGGAACCTACGAGCAGTACTTC. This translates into CASSLLLGTYEQYF.

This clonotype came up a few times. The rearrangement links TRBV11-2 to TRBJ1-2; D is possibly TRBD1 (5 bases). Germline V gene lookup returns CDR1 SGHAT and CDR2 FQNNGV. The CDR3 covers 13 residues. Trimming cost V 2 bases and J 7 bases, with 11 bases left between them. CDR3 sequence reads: CASSLQGGGGYTF. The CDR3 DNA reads TGTGCCAGCAGCTTACAGGGTGGCGGTGGCTACACCTTC.